This is a list of T cell receptor beta chains from one sample in a study of shared clonotypes between healthy human individuals. The table came from immunoSEQ multiplex PCR; TCRdb's copy has only in-frame clones and leaves some out. The sample includes just over 2,000,000 clones, around 95% of them seen just once. Sequenced input: naive CD4+ T cells sorted from blood. These receptors all come from a man aged 18 to 30 in good health. The CDR3 runs from the conserved cysteine through the conserved F or W. D genes are given only for firm matches. Not all rows give a size; the values are once, few, many and, for expanded clones, a class.

size	V	length	D	J	DNA	CDR3
NA	TRBV2	18	TRBD2	TRBJ2-5	TGTGCCAGCATACGCCAGGGGTTTGGTAGCGGGAGAATGGAGACCCAGTACTTC	CASIRQGFGSGRMETQYF
NA	TRBV7-3	12	NA	TRBJ2-3	TGTGCCAGCGGGGCTAGCACAGATACGCAGTATTTT	CASGASTDTQYF
NA	TRBV30	13	NA	TRBJ2-5	TGTGCCTGGAGTGTACGAATTAGGGAGACCCAGTACTTC	CAWSVRIRETQYF
once	TRBV5-4	14	TRBD1	TRBJ1-1	TGTGCCAGCAGCTTCCAGGGGGTGAACACTGAAGCTTTCTTT	CASSFQGVNTEAFF
NA	TRBV7-8	16	TRBD1	TRBJ1-2	TGTGCCAGCAGCTCGGACAGGAGTCCTTCTAACTATGGCTACACCTTC	CASSSDRSPSNYGYTF
NA	TRBV4-1	14	NA	TRBJ2-5	TGCGCCAGCAGCCTCCTCCTAGGCCAAGAGACCCAGTACTTC	CASSLLLGQETQYF
NA	TRBV19	15	NA	TRBJ1-4	TGTGCCAGCTCCAGTGGAGGGATTGCTAATGAAAAACTGTTTTTT	CASSSGGIANEKLFF
NA	TRBV10-1	14	NA	TRBJ1-2	TGCGCCAGCAGTGATCTGGGGCGAGGCTATGGCTACACCTTC	CASSDLGRGYGYTF
NA	TRBV6-5	14	NA	TRBJ2-7	TGTGCCAGCAGGCCTATTGATTTAACCTACGAGCAGTACTTC	CASRPIDLTYEQYF
NA	TRBV7-9	13	NA	TRBJ1-2	TGTGCCAGCAGCTTCCCTATGGGTGCTGGCTACACCTTC	CASSFPMGAGYTF
NA	TRBV30	15	NA	TRBJ2-7	TGTGCCTGGAGTACGGGCGCCTTAAGGGGCTACGAGCAGTACTTC	CAWSTGALRGYEQYF
NA	TRBV7-2	11	TRBD2	TRBJ2-5	TGTGCCAGCAGCGCGGGGGGGACCCAGTACTTC	CASSAGGTQYF
NA	TRBV25-1	15	TRBD2	TRBJ2-5	TGTGCCAGCAGTGAAGTAGCGGGAGACCCCCAGACCCAGTACTTC	CASSEVAGDPQTQYF
NA	TRBV19	17	NA	TRBJ1-1	TGTGCCAGTAGTATCTTGGGGAAGATCCAGATGAACACTGAAGCTTTCTTT	CASSILGKIQMNTEAFF
NA	TRBV6-5	11	TRBD1	TRBJ2-7	TGTGCCAGCAGGGGACAGGACGAGCAGTACTTC	CASRGQDEQYF
NA	TRBV11-3	15	NA	TRBJ2-7	TGTGCCAGCAGCCAGGGTGTGGGGCCCGCCTACGAGCAGTACTTC	CASSQGVGPAYEQYF
NA	TRBV5-1	17	NA	TRBJ2-6	TGCGCCAGCAGCTTGGACGGTACAGGGAGAGGGGCCAACGTCCTGACTTTC	CASSLDGTGRGANVLTF
NA	TRBV19	15	NA	TRBJ2-7	TGTGCCAGTAGTTTAGGACAGAACCCTTCCTACGAGCAGTACTTC	CASSLGQNPSYEQYF
once	TRBV7-9	16	NA	TRBJ1-4	TGTGCCAGCAGCCCGGTGGGAGCAGCAACTAATGAAAAACTGTTTTTT	CASSPVGAATNEKLFF
NA	TRBV30	16	NA	TRBJ1-3	TGTGCCTGGAGCGGTCTCGGACAGATCTCTGGAAACACCATATATTTT	CAWSGLGQISGNTIYF
NA	TRBV29-1	13	TRBD1	TRBJ2-5	TGCAGCGGTCAGGGGGTCCCCGGGGAGACCCAGTACTTC	CSGQGVPGETQYF
NA	TRBV4-3	13	NA	TRBJ2-1	TGCGCCAGCAGCCAAGAGGACGGCGGGAAAAAGGTCTTC	CASSQEDGGKKVF
NA	TRBV9	17	NA	TRBJ2-1	TGTGCCAGCAGCGTAAATGGTGAGGGGGTACACTACAATGAGCAGTTCTTC	CASSVNGEGVHYNEQFF
NA	TRBV30	12	TRBD2	TRBJ2-7	TGTGCCTGGACTAGCGGCGACTACGAGCAGTACTTC	CAWTSGDYEQYF
NA	TRBV11-2	14	NA	TRBJ2-7	TGTGCCAGCAGCCTAGGGTTGGACATCTACGAGCAGTACTTC	CASSLGLDIYEQYF
NA	TRBV25-1	14	NA	TRBJ2-3	TGTGCCAGCAGTGAGTGGCAGGGAACAGATACGCAGTATTTT	CASSEWQGTDTQYF
NA	TRBV5-6	13	NA	TRBJ2-2	TGTGCCAGCAGCTTGGCTGTAACCGGGGAGCTGTTTTTT	CASSLAVTGELFF
NA	TRBV10-2	13	NA	TRBJ1-2	TGCGCCAGCAGTGCCGGGACGCCTTATGGCTACACCTTC	CASSAGTPYGYTF
NA	TRBV5-4	17	NA	TRBJ2-2	TGTGCCAGCAGCTCAATTGGAGGCGGGATTCCCACCGGGGAGCTGTTTTTT	CASSSIGGGIPTGELFF
NA	TRBV4-2	13	TRBD1	TRBJ1-1	TGTGCCAGCGGCGGGACAGCGAACACTGAAGCTTTCTTT	CASGGTANTEAFF
NA	TRBV30	13	NA	TRBJ2-7	TGTGCCTGGATCCAGGACTCAGGCTACGAGCAGTACTTC	CAWIQDSGYEQYF
NA	TRBV7-6	15	NA	TRBJ2-2	TGTGCCAGCAGCTTAATAGCGGCCAACACCGGGGAGCTGTTTTTT	CASSLIAANTGELFF
NA	TRBV11-2	14	TRBD1	TRBJ2-7	TGTGCCAGCACGACCGTGACAGGGACCTACGAGCAGTACTTC	CASTTVTGTYEQYF
NA	TRBV7-2	15	TRBD2	TRBJ2-1	TGTGCCAGCAGCCGTACTAGCGGGGGGGTTTATGAGCAGTTCTTC	CASSRTSGGVYEQFF
NA	TRBV10-1	15	NA	TRBJ1-4	TGCGCCAGCAGTGTCAAAGGACGTACTAATGAAAAACTGTTTTTT	CASSVKGRTNEKLFF
NA	TRBV5-1	14	NA	TRBJ1-1	TGCGCCAGCAGCTTCCAGGGAGATACCACTGAAGCTTTCTTT	CASSFQGDTTEAFF
once	TRBV5-1	13	NA	TRBJ2-2	TGCGCCAGCGGGGCAGGGCTCACCGGGGAGCTGTTTTTT	CASGAGLTGELFF
NA	TRBV5-4	14	NA	TRBJ2-3	TGTGCCAGCAGACAAAACTCCGGCACAGATACGCAGTATTTT	CASRQNSGTDTQYF
NA	TRBV2	17	TRBD2	TRBJ2-3	TGTGCCAGCACCCTAGGGACTAGCGGGGGGGCCATTGATACGCAGTATTTT	CASTLGTSGGAIDTQYF
NA	TRBV4-2	16	NA	TRBJ2-2	TGTGCCAGCAGCCAAGGTCGGACACCTAACACCGGGGAGCTGTTTTTT	CASSQGRTPNTGELFF
NA	TRBV7-2	14	NA	TRBJ2-7	TGTGCCAGCAGCTTAGGCCAGGGAGTCTACGAGCAGTACTTC	CASSLGQGVYEQYF
NA	TRBV10-2	14	NA	TRBJ1-4	TGCGCCAGCAGTGTGGCAGGGCGGAATGAAAAACTGTTTTTT	CASSVAGRNEKLFF
NA	TRBV10-3	13	NA	TRBJ1-1	TGTGCCACCTTCTCCGGGGCCAACACTGAAGCTTTCTTT	CATFSGANTEAFF
NA	TRBV6-6	15	NA	TRBJ1-5	TGTGCCAGCAGCGGGGGGGGCGGGAGCAATCAGCCCCAGCATTTT	CASSGGGGSNQPQHF
NA	TRBV20-1	10	NA	TRBJ2-1	TGCAGTGCCCAAGAGCCTGAGCAGTTCTTC	CSAQEPEQFF
NA	TRBV19	15	NA	TRBJ2-2	TGTGCCAGTAGTATAGCAGCGATAAACACCGGGGAGCTGTTTTTT	CASSIAAINTGELFF
NA	TRBV28	14	NA	TRBJ1-5	TGTGCCAGCAGTTCCCCCAGGGGCCCTAATACGGGGCATTTT	CASSSPRGPNTGHF
NA	TRBV6-6	16	TRBD2	TRBJ2-7	TGTGCCAGCAGTTACTCAAGCGGGGGGATTTACTACGAGCAGTACTTC	CASSYSSGGIYYEQYF
NA	TRBV6-1	16	TRBD1	TRBJ1-5	TGTGCCAGCAGTGGAACAGGGGGTTATCGCAATCAGCCCCAGCATTTT	CASSGTGGYRNQPQHF
NA	TRBV4-1	15	NA	TRBJ1-1	TGCGCCAGCAGCCGAAACCGGGACGGTATCGCTGAAGCTTTCTTT	CASSRNRDGIAEAFF
NA	TRBV6-5	15	NA	TRBJ2-2	TGTGCCAGCAGTTACATGGTATTGGACACCGGGGAGCTGTTTTTT	CASSYMVLDTGELFF
NA	TRBV4-1	12	NA	TRBJ1-4	TGCGCCAGCAGCCCAGTTGGGGGAAAACTGTTTTTT	CASSPVGGKLFF
NA	TRBV5-5	15	NA	TRBJ2-7	TGTGCCAGCAGCTTGGGACCGAGGGCCCTCTACGAGCAGTACTTC	CASSLGPRALYEQYF